This TCR beta chain appears in the sequencing data of a study of T cell responses to AZD1222 COVID-19 vaccine. The CDR3 consists of 14 residues. Germline assignment: CDR1 SGHTA and CDR2 FQGTGA. Between the trimmed V and J ends, which lost 0 bases and 8 bases, there was a span of 13 bases. General study findings and limits: Most donors were white British and more were female, and clonal diversity was possibly underestimated. A rise in Spike-specific TCR breadth and depth followed two AZD1222 doses.

Here immunoSEQ multiplex PCR was the method, and the copy in TCRdb shows in-frame clones only, minus some. The sample holds some 130,000 clones; 85% to 90% are singletons and the top ten take about a fifth. About this clone itself: What it binds is unknown.

The gene calls are TRBV7-3 and TRBJ1-2, with D possibly matching TRBD1 (5 bases). Material: peripheral blood, obtained on day 0 of AZD1222 vaccination. This clonotype originated in an adult in good health. This CDR3 reads CASSLTGRGVGYTF. CDR3 nucleotide sequence: TGTGCCAGCAGCTTAACAGGACGGGGGGTAGGCTACACCTTC. Drawing the rest from reference TRBV7-3 and TRBJ1-2, the complete variable domain is GAGVSQTPSNKVTEKGKYVELRCDPISGHTALYWYRQSLGQGPEFLIYFQGTGAADDSGLPNDRFFAVRPEGSVSTLKIQRTERGDSAVYLCASSLTGRGVGYTFGSGTRLTVV.